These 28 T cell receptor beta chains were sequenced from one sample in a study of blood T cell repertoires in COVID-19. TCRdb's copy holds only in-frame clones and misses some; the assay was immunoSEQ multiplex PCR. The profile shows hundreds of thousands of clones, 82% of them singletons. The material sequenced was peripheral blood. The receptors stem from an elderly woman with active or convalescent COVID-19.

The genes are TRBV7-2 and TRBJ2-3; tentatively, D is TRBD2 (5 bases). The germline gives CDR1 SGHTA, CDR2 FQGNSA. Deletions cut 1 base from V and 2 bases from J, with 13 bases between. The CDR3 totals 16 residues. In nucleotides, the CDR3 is TGTGCCAGCAGCTTAGGACTAACCCGTCTCACAGATACGCAGTATTTT. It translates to CASSLGLTRLTDTQYF.

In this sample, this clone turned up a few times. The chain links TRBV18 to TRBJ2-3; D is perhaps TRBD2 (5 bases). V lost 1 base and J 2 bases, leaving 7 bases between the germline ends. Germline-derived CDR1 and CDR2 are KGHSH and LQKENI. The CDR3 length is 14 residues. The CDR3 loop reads CASSPREITDTQYF. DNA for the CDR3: TGTGCCAGCTCACCACGGGAGATCACAGATACGCAGTATTTT.

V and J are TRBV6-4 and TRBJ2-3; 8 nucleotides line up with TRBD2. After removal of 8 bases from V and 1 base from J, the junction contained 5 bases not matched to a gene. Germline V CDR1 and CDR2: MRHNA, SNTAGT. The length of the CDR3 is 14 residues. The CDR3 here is CASGELAGTDTQYF. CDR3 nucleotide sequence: TGTGCCAGCGGGGAACTAGCGGGCACAGATACGCAGTATTTT.

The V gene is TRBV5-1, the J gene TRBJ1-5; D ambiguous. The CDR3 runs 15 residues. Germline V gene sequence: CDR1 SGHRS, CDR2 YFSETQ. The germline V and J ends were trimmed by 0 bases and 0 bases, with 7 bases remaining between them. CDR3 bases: TGCGCCAGCAGCTTGGACACGTATAGCAATCAGCCCCAGCATTTT. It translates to CASSLDTYSNQPQHF.

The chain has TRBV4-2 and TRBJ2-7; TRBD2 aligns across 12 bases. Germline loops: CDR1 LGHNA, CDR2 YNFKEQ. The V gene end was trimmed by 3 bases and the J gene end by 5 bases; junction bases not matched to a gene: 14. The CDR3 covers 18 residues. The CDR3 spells CASSQTASGRADTHEQYF. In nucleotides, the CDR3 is TGTGCCAGCAGCCAGACAGCTAGCGGGAGGGCCGACACCCACGAGCAGTACTTC.

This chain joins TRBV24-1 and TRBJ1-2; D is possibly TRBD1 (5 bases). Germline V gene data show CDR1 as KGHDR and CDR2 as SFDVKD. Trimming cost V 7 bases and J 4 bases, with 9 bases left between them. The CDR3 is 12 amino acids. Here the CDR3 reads CATSQGSYGYTF. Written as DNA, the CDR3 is TGTGCCACCAGCCAGGGTTCCTATGGCTACACCTTC.

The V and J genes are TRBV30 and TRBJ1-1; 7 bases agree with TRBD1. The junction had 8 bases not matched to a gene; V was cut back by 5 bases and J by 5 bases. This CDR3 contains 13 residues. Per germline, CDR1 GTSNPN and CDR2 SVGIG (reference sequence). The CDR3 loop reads CAWARGLGTEAFF. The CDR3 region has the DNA TGTGCCTGGGCCAGGGGGTTGGGGACTGAAGCTTTCTTT.

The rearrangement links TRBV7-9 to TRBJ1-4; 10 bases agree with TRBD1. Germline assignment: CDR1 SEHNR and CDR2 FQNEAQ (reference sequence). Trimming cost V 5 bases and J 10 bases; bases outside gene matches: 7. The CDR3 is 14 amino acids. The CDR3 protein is CASSLGTGEGKLFF. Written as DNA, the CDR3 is TGTGCCAGCAGCCTCGGGACAGGGGAGGGAAAACTGTTTTTT.

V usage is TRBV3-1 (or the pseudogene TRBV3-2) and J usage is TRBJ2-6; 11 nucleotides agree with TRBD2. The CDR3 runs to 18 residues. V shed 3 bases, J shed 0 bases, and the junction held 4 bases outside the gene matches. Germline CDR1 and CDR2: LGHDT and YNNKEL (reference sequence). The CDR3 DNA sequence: TGTGCCAGCAGCCATCCTAGCGGGGGGATCTCTGGGGCCAACGTCCTGACTTTC. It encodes CASSHPSGGISGANVLTF.

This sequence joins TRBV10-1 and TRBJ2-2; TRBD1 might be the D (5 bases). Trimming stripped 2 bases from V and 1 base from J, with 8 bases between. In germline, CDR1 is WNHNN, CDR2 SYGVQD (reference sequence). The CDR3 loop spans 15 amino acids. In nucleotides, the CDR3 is TGCGCCAGCAGTGAGAAGCAGGGGAACACCGGGGAGCTGTTTTTT. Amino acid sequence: CASSEKQGNTGELFF.

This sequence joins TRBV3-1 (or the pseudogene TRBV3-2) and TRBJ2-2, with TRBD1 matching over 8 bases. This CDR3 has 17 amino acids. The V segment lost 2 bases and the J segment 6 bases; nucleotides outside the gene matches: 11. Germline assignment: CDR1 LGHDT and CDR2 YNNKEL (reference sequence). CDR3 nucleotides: TGTGCCAGCAGCCAAACGGCAGGGGGCTTTAAGGCCGGGGAGCTGTTTTTT. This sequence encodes CASSQTAGGFKAGELFF.

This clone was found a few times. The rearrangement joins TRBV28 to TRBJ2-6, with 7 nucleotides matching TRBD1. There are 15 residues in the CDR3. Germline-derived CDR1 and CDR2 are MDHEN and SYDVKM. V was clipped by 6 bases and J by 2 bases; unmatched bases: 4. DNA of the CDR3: TGTGCCAGCAGCTTACAGGGGACTGGGGCCAACGTCCTGACTTTC. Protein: CASSLQGTGANVLTF.

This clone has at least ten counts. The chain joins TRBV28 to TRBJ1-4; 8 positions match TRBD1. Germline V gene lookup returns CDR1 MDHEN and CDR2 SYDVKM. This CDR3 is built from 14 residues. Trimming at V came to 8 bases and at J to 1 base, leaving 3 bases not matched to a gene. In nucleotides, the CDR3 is TGTGCCAGCTATACAGGGGGAACTAATGAAAAACTGTTTTTT. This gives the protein CASYTGGTNEKLFF.

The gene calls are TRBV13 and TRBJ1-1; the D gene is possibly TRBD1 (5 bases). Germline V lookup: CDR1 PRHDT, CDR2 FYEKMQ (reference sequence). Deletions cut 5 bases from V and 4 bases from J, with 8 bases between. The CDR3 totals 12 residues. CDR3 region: CASSKGVTEAFF. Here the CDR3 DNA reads TGTGCCAGCAGCAAAGGGGTCACTGAAGCTTTCTTT. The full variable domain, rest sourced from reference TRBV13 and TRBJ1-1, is AAGVIQSPRHLIKEKRETATLKCYPIPRHDTVYWYQQGPGQDPQFLISFYEKMQSDKGSIPDRFSAQQFSDYHSELNMSSLELGDSALYFCASSKGVTEAFFGQGTRLTVV.

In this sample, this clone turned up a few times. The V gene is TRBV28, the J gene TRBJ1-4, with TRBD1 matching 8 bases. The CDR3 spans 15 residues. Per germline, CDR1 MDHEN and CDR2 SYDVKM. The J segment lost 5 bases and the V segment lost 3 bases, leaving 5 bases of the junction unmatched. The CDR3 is CASSFPSGGNEKLFF. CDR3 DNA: TGTGCCAGCAGTTTTCCCTCAGGGGGCAATGAAAAACTGTTTTTT.

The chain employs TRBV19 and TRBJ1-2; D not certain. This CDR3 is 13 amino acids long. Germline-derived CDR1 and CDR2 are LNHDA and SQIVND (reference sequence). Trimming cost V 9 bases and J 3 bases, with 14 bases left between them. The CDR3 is CASSPPSDYGYTF. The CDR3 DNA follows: TGTGCCAGCTCCCCTCCCTCGGACTATGGCTACACCTTC.

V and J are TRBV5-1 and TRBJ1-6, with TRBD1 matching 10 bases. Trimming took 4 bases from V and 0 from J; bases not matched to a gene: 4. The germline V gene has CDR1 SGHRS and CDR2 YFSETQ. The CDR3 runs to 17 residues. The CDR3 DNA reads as TGCGCCAGCAGCGGGACAGGGGCAAGCTCCTATAATTCACCCCTCCACTTT. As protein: CASSGTGASSYNSPLHF.

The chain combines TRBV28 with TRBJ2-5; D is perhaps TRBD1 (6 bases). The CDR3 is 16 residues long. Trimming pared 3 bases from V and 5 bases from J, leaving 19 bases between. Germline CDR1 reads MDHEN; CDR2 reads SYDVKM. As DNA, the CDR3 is TGTGCCAGCAGTTTGTTAGGGTTGCAGGGGATGGAGACCCAGTACTTC. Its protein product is CASSLLGLQGMETQYF.

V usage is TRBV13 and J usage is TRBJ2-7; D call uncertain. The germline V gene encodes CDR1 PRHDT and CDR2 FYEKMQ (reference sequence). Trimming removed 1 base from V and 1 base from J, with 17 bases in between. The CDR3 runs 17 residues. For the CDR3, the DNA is TGTGCCAGCAGCTTAGCGCCGACGGCCGGAGTATCCTACGAGCAGTACTTC. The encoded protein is CASSLAPTAGVSYEQYF.

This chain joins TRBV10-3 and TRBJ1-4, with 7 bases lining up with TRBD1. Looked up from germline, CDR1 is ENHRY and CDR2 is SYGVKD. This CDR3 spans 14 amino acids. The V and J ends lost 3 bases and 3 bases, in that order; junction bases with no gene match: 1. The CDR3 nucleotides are TGTGCCATCAGTGACAGGGGGTCTAATGAAAAACTGTTTTTT. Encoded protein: CAISDRGSNEKLFF.

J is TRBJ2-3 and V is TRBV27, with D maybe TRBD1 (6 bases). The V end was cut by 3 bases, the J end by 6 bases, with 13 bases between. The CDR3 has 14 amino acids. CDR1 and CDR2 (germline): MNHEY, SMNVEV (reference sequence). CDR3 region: CASSFRGKYDTQYF. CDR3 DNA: TGTGCCAGCAGTTTCAGGGGAAAGTACGATACGCAGTATTTT.

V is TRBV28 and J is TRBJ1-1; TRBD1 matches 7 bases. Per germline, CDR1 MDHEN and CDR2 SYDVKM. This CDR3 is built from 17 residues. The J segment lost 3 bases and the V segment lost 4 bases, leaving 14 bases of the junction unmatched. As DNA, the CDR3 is TGTGCCAGCAGTTCGCAGAGACAGGGACCAATCGACACTGAAGCTTTCTTT. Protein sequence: CASSSQRQGPIDTEAFF.

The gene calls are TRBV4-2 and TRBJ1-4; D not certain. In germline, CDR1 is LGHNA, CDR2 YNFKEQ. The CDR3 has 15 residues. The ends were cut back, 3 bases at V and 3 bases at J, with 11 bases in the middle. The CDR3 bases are TGTGCCAGCAGCCAGAACCCGGAGGCTAATGAAAAACTGTTTTTT. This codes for CASSQNPEANEKLFF.

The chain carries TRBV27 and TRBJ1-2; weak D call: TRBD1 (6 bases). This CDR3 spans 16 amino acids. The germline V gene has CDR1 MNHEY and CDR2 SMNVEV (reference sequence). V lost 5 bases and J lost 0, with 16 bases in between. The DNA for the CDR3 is TGTGCCAGCAGTCCTCGGACAGCGTTAGCTAACTATGGCTACACCTTC. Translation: CASSPRTALANYGYTF.

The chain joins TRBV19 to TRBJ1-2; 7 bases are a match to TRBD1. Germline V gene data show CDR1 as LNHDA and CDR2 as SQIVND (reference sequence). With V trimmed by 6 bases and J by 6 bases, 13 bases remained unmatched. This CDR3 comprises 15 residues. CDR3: CASSGRQDRSNGYTF. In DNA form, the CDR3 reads TGTGCCAGTAGCGGCCGGCAGGACAGGAGTAATGGCTACACCTTC. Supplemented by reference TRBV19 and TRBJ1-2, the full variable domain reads DGGITQSPKYLFRKEGQNVTLSCEQNLNHDAMYWYRQDPGQGLRLIYYSQIVNDFQKGDIAEGYSVSREKKESFPLTVTSAQKNPTAFYLCASSGRQDRSNGYTFGSGTRLTVV.

Here the CDR3 DNA reads TGTGCCAGCAGCCAAGATGTCGGGGCGGGAGGGCTACGGAATGAGCAGTTCTTC. It translates to CASSQDVGAGGLRNEQFF. The chain carries TRBV4-2 and TRBJ2-1, with 9 bases fitting TRBD2. The CDR3 runs to 18 residues. CDR1 is LGHNA, CDR2 YNFKEQ, per germline. V lost 0 bases, J lost 7 bases, and 13 bases stayed unmatched.

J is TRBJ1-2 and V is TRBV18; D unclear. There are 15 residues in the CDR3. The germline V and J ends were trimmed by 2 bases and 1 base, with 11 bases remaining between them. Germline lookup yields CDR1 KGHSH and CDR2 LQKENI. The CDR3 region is CASSPAASLNYGYTF. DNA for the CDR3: TGTGCCAGCTCACCAGCGGCAAGCCTTAACTATGGCTACACCTTC.

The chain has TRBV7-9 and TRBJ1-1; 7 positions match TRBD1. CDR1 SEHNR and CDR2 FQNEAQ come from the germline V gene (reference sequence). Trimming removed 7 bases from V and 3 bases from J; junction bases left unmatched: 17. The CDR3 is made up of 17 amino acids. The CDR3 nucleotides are TGTGCCAGCAAGCAATCAATGAACAGGGGTGGGGACACTGAAGCTTTCTTT. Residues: CASKQSMNRGGDTEAFF.